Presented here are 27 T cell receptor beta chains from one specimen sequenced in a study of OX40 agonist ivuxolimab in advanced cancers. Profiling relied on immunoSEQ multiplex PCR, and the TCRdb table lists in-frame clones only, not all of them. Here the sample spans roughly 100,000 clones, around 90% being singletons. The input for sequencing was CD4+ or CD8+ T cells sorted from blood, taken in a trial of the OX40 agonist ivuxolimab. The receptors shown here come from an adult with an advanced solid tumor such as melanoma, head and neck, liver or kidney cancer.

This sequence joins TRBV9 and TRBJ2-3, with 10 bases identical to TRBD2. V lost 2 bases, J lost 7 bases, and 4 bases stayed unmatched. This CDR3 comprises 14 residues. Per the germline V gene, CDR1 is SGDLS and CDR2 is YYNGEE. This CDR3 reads CASSVPSGSNTQYF. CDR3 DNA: TGTGCCAGCAGCGTGCCTAGCGGGAGTAATACGCAGTATTTT.

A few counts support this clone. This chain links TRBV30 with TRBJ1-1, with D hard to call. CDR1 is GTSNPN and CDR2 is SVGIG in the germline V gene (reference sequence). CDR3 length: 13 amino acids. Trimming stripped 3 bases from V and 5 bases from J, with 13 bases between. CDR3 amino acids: CAWRYNGETEAFF. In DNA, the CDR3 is TGTGCCTGGAGATATAACGGGGAGACTGAAGCTTTCTTT.

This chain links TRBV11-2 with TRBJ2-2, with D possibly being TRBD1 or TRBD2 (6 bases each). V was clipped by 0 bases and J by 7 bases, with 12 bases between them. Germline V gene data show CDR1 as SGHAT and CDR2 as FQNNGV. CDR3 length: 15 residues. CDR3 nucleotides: TGTGCCAGCAGCTTAGATTTCGGGGGCTACGGGGAGCTGTTTTTT. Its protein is CASSLDFGGYGELFF.

CDR3 sequence reads: CASSSRVVTEAFF. In DNA, the CDR3 is TGTGCCAGCAGCAGCAGGGTTGTCACTGAAGCTTTCTTT. The chain combines TRBV6-6 with TRBJ1-1; the D gene is possibly TRBD1 (5 bases). The CDR3 consists of 13 residues. V was shortened by 6 bases and J by 4 bases, with 12 bases between the two germline ends. Germline-derived CDR1 and CDR2 are MNHNY and SVGAGI (reference sequence).

CDR3 region: CASSLEGAQPQHF. The CDR3 DNA reads TGTGCCAGCAGCTTAGAGGGGGCGCAGCCCCAGCATTTT. The chain couples TRBV11-2 to TRBJ1-5; D is perhaps TRBD1 (6 bases). The germline V and J ends were trimmed by 0 bases and 7 bases, with 7 bases remaining between them. This CDR3 is built from 13 residues. Germline lookup yields CDR1 SGHAT and CDR2 FQNNGV.

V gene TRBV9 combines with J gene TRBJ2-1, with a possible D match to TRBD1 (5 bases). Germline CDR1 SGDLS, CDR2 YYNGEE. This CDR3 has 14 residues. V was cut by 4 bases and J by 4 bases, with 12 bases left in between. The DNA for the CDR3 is TGTGCCAGCAGCCCCCACCACAGGTACAATGAGCAGTTCTTC. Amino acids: CASSPHHRYNEQFF.

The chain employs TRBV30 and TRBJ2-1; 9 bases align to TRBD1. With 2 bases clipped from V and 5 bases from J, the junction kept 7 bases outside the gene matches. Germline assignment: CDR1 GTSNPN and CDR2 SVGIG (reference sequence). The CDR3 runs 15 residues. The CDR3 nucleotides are TGTGCCTGGAGTATCGGACAGGGGAGCGACAATGAGCAGTTCTTC. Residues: CAWSIGQGSDNEQFF.

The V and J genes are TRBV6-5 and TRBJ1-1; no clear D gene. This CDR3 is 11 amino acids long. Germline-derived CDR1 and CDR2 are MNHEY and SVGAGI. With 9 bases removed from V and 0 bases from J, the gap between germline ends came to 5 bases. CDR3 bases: TGTGCCAGTCAGATGAACACTGAAGCTTTCTTT. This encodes CASQMNTEAFF.

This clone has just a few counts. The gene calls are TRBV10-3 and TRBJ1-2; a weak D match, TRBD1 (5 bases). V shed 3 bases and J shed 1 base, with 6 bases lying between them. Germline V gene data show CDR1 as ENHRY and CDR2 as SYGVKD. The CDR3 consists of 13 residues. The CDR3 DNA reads TGTGCCATCAGTGATGACAGTAACTATGGCTACACCTTC. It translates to CAISDDSNYGYTF.

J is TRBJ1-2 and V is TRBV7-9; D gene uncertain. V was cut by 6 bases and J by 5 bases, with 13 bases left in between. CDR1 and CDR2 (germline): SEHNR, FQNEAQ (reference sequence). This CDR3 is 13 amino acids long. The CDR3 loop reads CASSGLGLYGYTF. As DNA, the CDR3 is TGTGCCAGCAGTGGTCTTGGCCTATATGGCTACACCTTC.

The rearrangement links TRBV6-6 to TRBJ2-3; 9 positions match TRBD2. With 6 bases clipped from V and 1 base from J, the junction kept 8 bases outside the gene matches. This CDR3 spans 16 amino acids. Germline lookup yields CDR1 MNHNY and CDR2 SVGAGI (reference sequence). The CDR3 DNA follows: TGTGCCAGCAGACTAGCGGGCCTGAGAGGCACAGATACGCAGTATTTT. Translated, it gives CASRLAGLRGTDTQYF.

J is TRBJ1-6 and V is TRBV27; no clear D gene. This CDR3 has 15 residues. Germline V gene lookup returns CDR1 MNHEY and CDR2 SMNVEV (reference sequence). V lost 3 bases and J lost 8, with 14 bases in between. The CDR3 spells CASSFREGRDSPLHF. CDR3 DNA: TGTGCCAGCAGTTTCCGGGAAGGTCGGGATTCACCCCTCCACTTT.

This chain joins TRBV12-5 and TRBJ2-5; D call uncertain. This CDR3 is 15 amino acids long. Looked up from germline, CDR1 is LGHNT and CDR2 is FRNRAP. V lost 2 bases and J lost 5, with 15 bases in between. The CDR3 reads CASGLMASRHETQYF. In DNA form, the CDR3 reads TGTGCTAGTGGTTTGATGGCCAGCCGTCATGAGACCCAGTACTTC.

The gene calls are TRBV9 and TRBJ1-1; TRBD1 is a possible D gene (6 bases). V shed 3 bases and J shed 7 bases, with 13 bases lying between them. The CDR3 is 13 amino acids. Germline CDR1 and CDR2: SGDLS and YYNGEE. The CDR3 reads CASSAGGQLEAFF. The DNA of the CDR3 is TGTGCCAGCAGCGCCGGAGGACAGCTTGAAGCTTTCTTT.

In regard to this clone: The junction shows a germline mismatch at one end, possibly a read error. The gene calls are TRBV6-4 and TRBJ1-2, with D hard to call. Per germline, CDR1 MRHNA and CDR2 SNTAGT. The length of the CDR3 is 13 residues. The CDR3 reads CASSYSSAGGYTF. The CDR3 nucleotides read TGTGCCAGCAGTTACTCCTCAGCGGGCGGCTACACCTTC.

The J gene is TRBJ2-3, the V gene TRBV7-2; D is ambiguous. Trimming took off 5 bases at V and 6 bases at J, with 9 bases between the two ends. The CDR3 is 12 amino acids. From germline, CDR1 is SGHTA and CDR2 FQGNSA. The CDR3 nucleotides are TGTGCCAGCAGCCTGGTAAGGGATACGCAGTATTTT. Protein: CASSLVRDTQYF.

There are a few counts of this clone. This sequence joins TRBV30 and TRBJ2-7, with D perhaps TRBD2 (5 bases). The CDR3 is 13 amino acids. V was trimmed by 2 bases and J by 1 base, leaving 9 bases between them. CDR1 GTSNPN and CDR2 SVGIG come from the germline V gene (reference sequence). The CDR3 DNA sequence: TGTGCCTGGAGTCTGGGGAGTTCCTACGAGCAGTACTTC. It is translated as CAWSLGSSYEQYF.

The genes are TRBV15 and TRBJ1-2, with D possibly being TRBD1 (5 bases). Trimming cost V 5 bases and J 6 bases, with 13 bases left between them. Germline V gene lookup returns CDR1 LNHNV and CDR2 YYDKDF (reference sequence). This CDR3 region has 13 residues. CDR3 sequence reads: CATSSSGWDGYTF. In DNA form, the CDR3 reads TGTGCCACCAGCTCCTCAGGGTGGGATGGCTACACCTTC.

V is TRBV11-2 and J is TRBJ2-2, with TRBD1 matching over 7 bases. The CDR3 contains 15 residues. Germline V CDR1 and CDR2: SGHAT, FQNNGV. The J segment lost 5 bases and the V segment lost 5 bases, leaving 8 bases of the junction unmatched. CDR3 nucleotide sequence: TGTGCCAGCAGCCCGAGGACAGGTCGAACCGGGGAGCTGTTTTTT. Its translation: CASSPRTGRTGELFF.

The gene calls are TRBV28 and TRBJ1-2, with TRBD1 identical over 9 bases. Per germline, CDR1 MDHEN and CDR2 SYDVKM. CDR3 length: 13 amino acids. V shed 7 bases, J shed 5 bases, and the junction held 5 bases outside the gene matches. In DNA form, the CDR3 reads TGTGCCAGCACTCAACAGGGGGCTTATGGCTACACCTTC. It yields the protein CASTQQGAYGYTF.

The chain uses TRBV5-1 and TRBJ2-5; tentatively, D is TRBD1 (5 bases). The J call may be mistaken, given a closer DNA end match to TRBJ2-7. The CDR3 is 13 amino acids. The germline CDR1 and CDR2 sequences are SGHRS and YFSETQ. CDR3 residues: CASSLGSGREQYF. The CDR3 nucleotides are TGCGCCAGCAGCTTGGGGTCAGGGCGCGAGCAGTACTTC.

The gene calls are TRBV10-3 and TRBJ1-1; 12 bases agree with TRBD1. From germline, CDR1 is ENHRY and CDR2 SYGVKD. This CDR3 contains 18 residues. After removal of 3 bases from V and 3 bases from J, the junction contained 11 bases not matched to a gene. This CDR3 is CAISEEGGQGALDTEAFF. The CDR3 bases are TGTGCCATCAGTGAAGAAGGGGGACAGGGGGCGCTTGACACTGAAGCTTTCTTT.

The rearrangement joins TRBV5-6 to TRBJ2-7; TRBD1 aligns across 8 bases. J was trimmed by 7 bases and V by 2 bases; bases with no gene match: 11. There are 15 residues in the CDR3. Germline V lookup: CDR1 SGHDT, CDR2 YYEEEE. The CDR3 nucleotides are TGTGCCAGCAGCTTTGGAGACAGGGGATCGTGGGAGCAGTACTTC. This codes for CASSFGDRGSWEQYF.

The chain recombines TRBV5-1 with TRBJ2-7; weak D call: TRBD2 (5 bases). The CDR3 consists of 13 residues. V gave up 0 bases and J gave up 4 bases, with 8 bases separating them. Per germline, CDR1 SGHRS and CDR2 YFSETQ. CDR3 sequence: CASSLGGIYEQYF. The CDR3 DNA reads TGCGCCAGCAGCTTGGGAGGGATATACGAGCAGTACTTC.

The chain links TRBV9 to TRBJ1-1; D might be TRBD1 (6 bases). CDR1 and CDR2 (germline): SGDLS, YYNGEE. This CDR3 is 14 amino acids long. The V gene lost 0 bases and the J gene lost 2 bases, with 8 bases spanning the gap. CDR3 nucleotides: TGTGCCAGCAGCGTAGGCAGGGGTAACACTGAAGCTTTCTTT. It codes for CASSVGRGNTEAFF.

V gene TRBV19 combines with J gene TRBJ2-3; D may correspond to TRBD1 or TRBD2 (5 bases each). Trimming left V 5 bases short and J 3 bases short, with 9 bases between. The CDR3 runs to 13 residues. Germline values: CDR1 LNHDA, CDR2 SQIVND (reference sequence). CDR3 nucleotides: TGTGCCAGTAGTGTCGGGACGACAGATACGCAGTATTTT. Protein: CASSVGTTDTQYF.

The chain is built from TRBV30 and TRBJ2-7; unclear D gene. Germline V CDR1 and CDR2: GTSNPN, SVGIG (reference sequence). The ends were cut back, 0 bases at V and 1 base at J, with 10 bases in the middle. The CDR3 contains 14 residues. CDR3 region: CAWSVGSESYEQYF. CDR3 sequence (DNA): TGTGCCTGGAGTGTAGGGTCGGAATCCTACGAGCAGTACTTC.